This T cell receptor beta chain emerged from a study of CD8 T cells in ankylosing spondylitis. Making use of molecular barcodes, quantitative 5'-RACE generated TCR beta libraries. From the 5' RACE reads, TCRdb called clonotypes with MiXCR, one entry per CDR3 protein. The sample consists of roughly 170,000 distinct CDR3 sequences, roughly 10% of them appearing once. Trimming took off 0 bases at V and 0 bases at J, with 9 bases between the two ends. CDR1 is DFQATT, CDR2 SNEGSKA, per germline (reference sequence). The CDR3 length is 14 residues. This clonotype was detected a few times. V usage is TRBV20-1 and J usage is TRBJ2-7; no firm D call. Sequencing was performed on blood, either unsorted or a sorted T cell fraction (not recorded which). The clonotype was recovered from a female donor with ankylosing spondylitis or in good health (not recorded which). The CDR3 reads CSARDRRDSYEQYF. CDR3 nucleotide sequence: TGCAGTGCTAGAGATCGCCGAGACTCCTACGAGCAGTACTTC.